The clone carrying this TCR beta chain was seen once. This record comes from a study of blood T cell repertoires in COVID-19. Under the authors' procedure: Estimates of nucleated cell counts were drawn from the amplification of reference gene primers. Assay: immunoSEQ multiplex PCR; the TCRdb copy retains only in-frame clones and omits some. Clone size and the V and J calls come from that table; the DNA yielded D and trimming. The sample carries 150,000 to 200,000 clones, approximately 80% recorded once. This receptor was obtained from a woman aged 55-70 years with acute COVID-19. The sequencing input was PBMCs or T cells enriched from blood (not recorded which).

CDR3 sequence (DNA): TGTGCCAGCAGCTTAAGACAGGGTTACAGGGAGCAGTTCTTC. This codes for CASSLRQGYREQFF. The chain uses TRBV11-3 and TRBJ2-1, with 7 nucleotides matching TRBD1. The V gene's germline CDR1 is SGHNT and CDR2 YENEEA. The CDR3 length is 14 residues. V dropped 2 bases and J dropped 10; count of bases not matched to a gene: 8.